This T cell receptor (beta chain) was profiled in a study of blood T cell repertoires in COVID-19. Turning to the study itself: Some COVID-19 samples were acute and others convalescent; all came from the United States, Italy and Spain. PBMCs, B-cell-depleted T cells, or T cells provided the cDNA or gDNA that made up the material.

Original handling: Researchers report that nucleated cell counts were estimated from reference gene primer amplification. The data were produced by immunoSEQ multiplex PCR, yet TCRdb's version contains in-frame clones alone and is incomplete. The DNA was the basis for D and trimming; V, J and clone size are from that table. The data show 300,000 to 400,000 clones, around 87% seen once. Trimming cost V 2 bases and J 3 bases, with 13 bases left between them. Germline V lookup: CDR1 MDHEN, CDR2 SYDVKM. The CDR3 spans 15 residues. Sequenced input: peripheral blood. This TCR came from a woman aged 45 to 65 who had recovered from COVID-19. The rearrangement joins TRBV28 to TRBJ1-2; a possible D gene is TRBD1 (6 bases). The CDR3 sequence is CASSLALGGDYGYTF. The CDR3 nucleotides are TGTGCCAGCAGTTTAGCCCTAGGGGGGGACTATGGCTACACCTTC.